This T cell receptor (beta chain) comes out of a study of post-analysis software for immune sequencing data. Study-wide results and limits: Comparison of patients with controls showed a handful of TRBV segments more frequent in patients, TRBV5-6, TRBV5-1 and TRBV20-1 among them.

Each TCR beta cDNA library carried unique molecular identifiers. Via MiXCR, TCRdb re-called the PCR reads, giving one row per CDR3 protein. The table has fewer than 900,000 distinct CDR3 sequences, around 42% seen once. This CDR3 has 15 residues. J lost 6 bases, V lost 11 bases, and 14 bases had no gene match. CDR1 is MNHNS, CDR2 SASEGT, per germline. This clonotype appeared a few times. Its antigen is unidentified. V gene TRBV6-1 combines with J gene TRBJ2-1; 9 bases match TRBD1. Material for sequencing was blood. The clonotype was recovered from a girl aged 5 to 17 with multiple sclerosis. Written as DNA, the CDR3 is TGTGCCGTCACCAGGGGGACAGGGCATGCCAATGAGCAGTTCTTC. It codes for CAVTRGTGHANEQFF.